These 27 T cell receptor beta chains were all obtained from the same sample, sequenced in a study of technical replicates of blood from several donors. Using immunoSEQ multiplex PCR, the repertoire was profiled, and TCRdb retains in-frame clones only, with some absent. In the table there are approximately 52,000 clones, about 86% of which are singletons. Specimen: PBMCs. These receptors all come from a human donor in good health. Some clones in this sample may be carry-over from other donors' samples.

The chain uses TRBV5-6 and TRBJ2-1, with D possibly matching TRBD1 (6 bases). Germline CDR1 SGHDT, CDR2 YYEEEE. The CDR3 runs 15 residues. Between the trimmed V and J ends, which lost 6 bases and 0 bases, there was a span of 13 bases. The CDR3 sequence is CASILGGNSYNEQFF. The CDR3 DNA sequence: TGTGCCAGCATCCTAGGGGGTAACTCCTACAATGAGCAGTTCTTC.

V usage is TRBV14 and J usage is TRBJ1-5; maybe TRBD1 (6 bases). Germline V gene data show CDR1 as SGHDN and CDR2 as FVKESK. The CDR3 covers 14 residues. Trimming stripped 4 bases from V and 4 bases from J, with 11 bases between. In DNA, the CDR3 is TGTGCCAGCAGCCTTACAGGGAAAAATCAGCCCCAGCATTTT. Its translation: CASSLTGKNQPQHF. The variable domain in full, with the rest retrieved from reference TRBV14 and TRBJ1-5, is EAGVTQFPSHSVIEKGQTVTLRCDPISGHDNLYWYRRVMGKEIKFLLHFVKESKQDESGMPNNRFLAERTGGTYSTLKVQPAELEDSGVYFCASSLTGKNQPQHFGDGTRLSIL.

The chain uses TRBV30 and TRBJ2-1; D gene uncertain. Trimming left V 1 base short and J 6 bases short, with 7 bases between. The CDR3 spans 12 residues. The germline CDR1 and CDR2 sequences are GTSNPN and SVGIG (reference sequence). CDR3 sequence reads: CAWSAWANEQFF. The CDR3 DNA reads TGTGCCTGGAGTGCCTGGGCCAATGAGCAGTTCTTC.

V usage is TRBV15 and J usage is TRBJ2-2, with unresolved D. The CDR3 is 14 residues long. Germline V gene data show CDR1 as LNHNV and CDR2 as YYDKDF (reference sequence). Between the trimmed V and J ends, which lost 1 base and 0 bases, there was a span of 3 bases. The CDR3 region has the DNA TGTGCCACCAGCAGAGCTGCGAACACCGGGGAGCTGTTTTTT. It yields the protein CATSRAANTGELFF.

This rearrangement joins TRBV2 to TRBJ1-2; 9 bases fit TRBD1. V lost 10 bases to trimming and J lost 5 bases; unmatched junction nucleotides: 11. This CDR3 contains 14 residues. Per the germline V gene, CDR1 is SNHLY and CDR2 is FYNNEI. CDR3 bases: TGTGCCACCCGTCGGGGACAGGGAATGTATGGCTACACCTTC. This sequence encodes CATRRGQGMYGYTF.

CDR3 region: CACRTSGKGEQYF. CDR3 DNA sequence: TGTGCCTGCCGGACTAGCGGGAAGGGCGAGCAGTACTTC. The chain uses TRBV30 and TRBJ2-7; 12 bases match TRBD2. The CDR3 extends over 13 amino acids. The germline V gene has CDR1 GTSNPN and CDR2 SVGIG (reference sequence). V shed 6 bases, J shed 6 bases, and the junction held 6 bases outside the gene matches. Filled out from reference TRBV30 and TRBJ2-7, the complete variable domain reads SQTIHQWPATLVQPVGSPLSLECTVEGTSNPNLYWYRQAAGRGLQLLFYSVGIGQISSEVPQNLSASRPQDRQFILSSKKLLLSDSGFYLCACRTSGKGEQYFGPGTRLTVT.

CDR3 in DNA: TGCGCCAGCGGGACTAGCGGGAGTATCCAAGAGACCCAGTACTTC. Amino acids: CASGTSGSIQETQYF. The V call is TRBV5-1, the J call TRBJ2-5, with 14 bases fitting TRBD2. CDR3 size: 15 residues. The germline V gene has CDR1 SGHRS and CDR2 YFSETQ. V was clipped by 7 bases and J by 1 base; unmatched bases: 3.

This clone was seen just once. The J gene is TRBJ1-4, the V gene TRBV29-1, with 8 bases matching TRBD1. Per the germline V gene, CDR1 is SQVTM and CDR2 is ANQGSEA. V lost 6 bases to trimming and J lost 6 bases; unmatched junction nucleotides: 12. The CDR3 runs 15 residues. In nucleotides, the CDR3 is TGCAGCGTCGAGATCTACGACAGGGGTGATGAAAAACTGTTTTTT. Translation gives CSVEIYDRGDEKLFF.

The chain uses TRBV7-8 and TRBJ2-4, with 8 nucleotides matching TRBD2. V dropped 1 base and J dropped 9; count of bases not matched to a gene: 8. The germline V gene has CDR1 SGHVS and CDR2 FQNEAQ. The CDR3 totals 15 residues. The CDR3: CASSLVRAGVSIQYF. The CDR3 DNA follows: TGTGCCAGCAGCTTAGTAAGAGCGGGAGTTTCCATTCAGTACTTC.

This clone was counted only a few times. The chain carries TRBV9 and TRBJ1-1; D possibly corresponds to TRBD1 (6 bases). This CDR3 is 13 amino acids long. Looked up from germline, CDR1 is SGDLS and CDR2 is YYNGEE. With 2 bases removed from V and 3 bases from J, the gap between germline ends came to 8 bases. The CDR3 reads CASSVGGHTEAFF. CDR3 DNA: TGTGCCAGCAGCGTCGGGGGGCACACTGAAGCTTTCTTT. The full variable domain, its missing parts supplied by reference TRBV9 and TRBJ1-1, is DSGVTQTPKHLITATGQRVTLRCSPRSGDLSVYWYQQSLDQGLQFLIQYYNGEERAKGNILERFSAQQFPDLHSELNLSSLELGDSALYFCASSVGGHTEAFFGQGTRLTVV.

A few counts support this clone. The chain combines TRBV10-3 with TRBJ1-1, with D possibly being TRBD1 (5 bases). V shed 3 bases and J shed 5 bases, with 10 bases lying between them. Germline assignment: CDR1 ENHRY and CDR2 SYGVKD. The CDR3 consists of 13 residues. The CDR3 sequence: CAISDKGWTEAFF. Here the CDR3 DNA reads TGTGCCATCAGTGATAAGGGGTGGACTGAAGCTTTCTTT.

The chain uses TRBV5-4 and TRBJ2-7; 9 nucleotides align to TRBD1. V was clipped by 7 bases and J by 4 bases; unmatched bases: 9. The CDR3 is 14 amino acids. From germline, CDR1 is SGHNT and CDR2 YYREEE (reference sequence). The CDR3 DNA follows: TGTGCCAGCGCAGAAAAACAGGGGGCTTACGAGCAGTACTTC. It specifies CASAEKQGAYEQYF. Complete variable domain (other parts from reference TRBV5-4 and TRBJ2-7): ETGVTQSPTHLIKTRGQQVTLRCSSQSGHNTVSWYQQALGQGPQFIFQYYREEENGRGNFPPRFSGLQFPNYSSELNVNALELDDSALYLCASAEKQGAYEQYFGPGTRLTVT.

The chain joins TRBV11-2 to TRBJ2-7, with a possible D match to TRBD1 (6 bases). The V and J ends lost 5 bases and 4 bases respectively, with 9 bases between them. The CDR3 covers 12 residues. The germline V gene encodes CDR1 SGHAT and CDR2 FQNNGV. Here the CDR3 DNA reads TGTGCCAGCAGCCGAGGGGGATACGAGCAGTACTTC. Translated, it gives CASSRGGYEQYF.

V is TRBV27 and J is TRBJ1-2; D is unresolved. Trimming stripped 2 bases from V and 4 bases from J, with 14 bases between. CDR1 is MNHEY and CDR2 is SMNVEV in the germline V gene (reference sequence). This CDR3 has 15 amino acids. Here the CDR3 reads CASSLSSGRIYGYTF. CDR3 in DNA: TGTGCCAGCAGTTTAAGCTCCGGGAGGATCTATGGCTACACCTTC.

The V call is TRBV4-2, the J call TRBJ1-2; 8 bases map to TRBD1. The CDR3 totals 14 residues. V was clipped by 7 bases and J by 7 bases; unmatched bases: 11. Looked up from germline, CDR1 is LGHNA and CDR2 is YNFKEQ. The CDR3 DNA reads as TGTGCCAGCATCCTCGATCCAGGGACAGGTGGCTACACCTTC. Translation gives CASILDPGTGGYTF.

The chain recombines TRBV15 with TRBJ2-1, with 8 bases that match TRBD2. This CDR3 contains 15 residues. Unmatched junction bases numbered 5, after V lost 0 bases and J lost 7 bases. The germline V gene encodes CDR1 LNHNV and CDR2 YYDKDF (reference sequence). The CDR3 bases are TGTGCCACCAGCAGAGATGGGGCGGGAGGTAATGAGCAGTTCTTC. Protein sequence: CATSRDGAGGNEQFF.

J is TRBJ1-4 and V is TRBV6-1; no clear D gene. Trimming removed 4 bases at V and 8 bases at J, with 8 bases between. The CDR3 contains 12 residues. Germline CDR1 MNHNS, CDR2 SASEGT. The CDR3 region has the DNA TGTGCCAGCAGTGGATCGGGGGAAAAACTGTTTTTT. Its translation is CASSGSGEKLFF.

The chain recombines TRBV27 with TRBJ2-7; possibly TRBD1 for D (6 bases). The CDR3 is 13 residues long. Germline loops: CDR1 MNHEY, CDR2 SMNVEV (reference sequence). The germline V and J ends were trimmed by 6 bases and 5 bases, with 14 bases remaining between them. The CDR3: CASSGTGLHEQYF. In DNA, the CDR3 is TGTGCCAGCAGCGGCACAGGGCTCCACGAGCAGTACTTC.

This sequence joins TRBV30 and TRBJ2-7; D call uncertain. Germline CDR1 GTSNPN, CDR2 SVGIG (reference sequence). The V and J ends lost 0 bases and 2 bases respectively, with 17 bases between them. The CDR3 runs 16 residues. CDR3 in amino acids: CAWSVHSATGAYEQYF. In nucleotides, the CDR3 is TGTGCCTGGAGTGTACATTCGGCGACTGGAGCCTACGAGCAGTACTTC.

Remarks on this clone: Other DNA sequences in this sample translate to the same CDR3. V and J are TRBV4-1 and TRBJ2-7, with a tentative D call TRBD2 (6 bases). This CDR3 has 13 amino acids. Germline CDR1 reads MGHRA; CDR2 reads YSYEKL. Trimming took 1 base from V and 5 from J, leaving 9 bases between them. The CDR3 DNA reads as TGCGCCAGCAGCCAAGGAGGCGGGAACGAGCAGTACTTC. Amino acids: CASSQGGGNEQYF.

V and J are TRBV7-2 and TRBJ2-3, with TRBD2 identical over 11 bases. Trimming cost V 5 bases and J 8 bases; bases outside gene matches: 9. Germline V lookup: CDR1 SGHTA, CDR2 FQGNSA. This CDR3 is 15 amino acids long. CDR3: CASSPPGLAASTQYF. DNA for the CDR3: TGTGCCAGCAGCCCCCCGGGACTAGCGGCCAGTACGCAGTATTTT.

The gene calls are TRBV5-1 and TRBJ1-2; the D gene is possibly TRBD1 (5 bases). The germline V gene encodes CDR1 SGHRS and CDR2 YFSETQ. CDR3 length equals 12 residues. The germline V and J ends were trimmed by 9 bases and 0 bases, with 9 bases remaining between them. CDR3 DNA: TGCGCCACCAGGGAGGCTAACTATGGCTACACCTTC. Its protein product is CATREANYGYTF.

The genes are TRBV6-1 and TRBJ2-1, with 14 bases lining up with TRBD2. This CDR3 has 15 residues. The ends lost 6 bases at V and 10 bases at J; junction bases unmatched: 8. The germline V gene encodes CDR1 MNHNS and CDR2 SASEGT. The DNA of the CDR3 is TGTGCCAGCAGGACTAGCGGGGGGGCTCCGGAAGAGCAGTTCTTC. Amino acids: CASRTSGGAPEEQFF.

The chain employs TRBV7-3 and TRBJ2-3; 10 bases agree with TRBD2. V shed 1 base, J shed 5 bases, and the junction held 6 bases outside the gene matches. This CDR3 is 16 amino acids long. The germline gives CDR1 SGHTA, CDR2 FQGTGA. The CDR3 spells CASSLMSSGRGDTQYF. CDR3 nucleotide sequence: TGTGCCAGCAGCTTAATGTCTAGCGGGAGAGGAGATACGCAGTATTTT.

The count of this clone is one. The gene calls are TRBV27 and TRBJ1-3, with D unclear. Germline CDR1 MNHEY, CDR2 SMNVEV (reference sequence). V was shortened by 3 bases and J by 2 bases, with 8 bases between the two germline ends. CDR3 length: 14 residues. The CDR3 sequence: CASSFAAAGNTIYF. The CDR3 region has the DNA TGTGCCAGCAGTTTTGCGGCGGCTGGAAACACCATATATTTT.

This clone has only a few counts. CDR3 nucleotides: TGTGCCAGCAGCGTCACAGGGGGGGGTATCGCTGAAGCTTTCTTT. Translation gives CASSVTGGGIAEAFF. The chain has TRBV9 and TRBJ1-1, with 8 bases fitting TRBD1. V was pared by 2 bases and J by 6 bases, with 9 bases of the junction left unmatched. Germline V gives CDR1 SGDLS, CDR2 YYNGEE. The CDR3 totals 15 residues.

This clone appeared a single time. The V call is TRBV4-1, the J call TRBJ2-3; TRBD2 aligns across 9 bases. Germline-derived CDR1 and CDR2 are MGHRA and YSYEKL. The CDR3 sequence is 17 residues long. V shed 0 bases, J shed 6 bases, and the junction held 10 bases outside the gene matches. CDR3: CASSQELSGGLSDTQYF. CDR3 in DNA: TGCGCCAGCAGCCAAGAATTAAGCGGGGGGCTCAGCGATACGCAGTATTTT.